This T cell receptor (beta chain) came from a study of blood T cell repertoires in COVID-19. Turning to the study itself: PBMCs, B-cell-depleted T cells, or T cells were the source of the cDNA or gDNA that made up the material.

The CDR3 sequence is 13 residues long. The V end was cut by 6 bases, the J end by 2 bases, with 8 bases between. The germline gives CDR1 SNHLY, CDR2 FYNNEI. The study assigned cohorts using participant-reported clinical history. Per the original data handling: Estimated nucleated cell counts came from reference gene primer amplification. Sequencing used immunoSEQ multiplex PCR; TCRdb keeps in-frame clones, though not all of them. V and J calls plus clone size are reproduced from that table; the DNA served to infer D and trimming. This table holds some 200,000 clones, just over 85% found once. This clonotype was sampled from a woman aged 40 to 50 with acute COVID-19. Sequenced: PBMCs or T cells enriched from blood (not recorded which). The V and J genes are TRBV2 and TRBJ1-5; no reliable D call. CDR3 amino acids: CASSGQGNQPQHF. In nucleotides, the CDR3 is TGTGCCAGCAGCGGTCAGGGCAATCAGCCCCAGCATTTT.